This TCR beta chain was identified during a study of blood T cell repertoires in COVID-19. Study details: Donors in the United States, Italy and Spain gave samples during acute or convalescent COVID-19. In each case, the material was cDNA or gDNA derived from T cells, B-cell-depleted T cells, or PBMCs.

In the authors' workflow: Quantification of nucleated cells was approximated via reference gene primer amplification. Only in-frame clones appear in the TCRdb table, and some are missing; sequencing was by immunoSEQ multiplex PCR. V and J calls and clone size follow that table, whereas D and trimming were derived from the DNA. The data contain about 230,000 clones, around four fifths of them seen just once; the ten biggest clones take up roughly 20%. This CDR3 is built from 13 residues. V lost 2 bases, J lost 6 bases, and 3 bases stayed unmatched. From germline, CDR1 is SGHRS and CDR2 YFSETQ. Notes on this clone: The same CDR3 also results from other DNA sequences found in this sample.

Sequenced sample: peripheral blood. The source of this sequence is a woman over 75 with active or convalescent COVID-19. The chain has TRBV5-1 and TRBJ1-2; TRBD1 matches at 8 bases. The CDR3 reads CASSFAGGDGYTF. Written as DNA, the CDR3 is TGCGCCAGCAGCTTCGCAGGGGGCGATGGCTACACCTTC.